The 21 T cell receptor beta chains listed next were all sequenced from one sample in a study of molecular identifiers for immune sequencing clone quantification (dated by TCRdb to the late 2010s). Library preparation employed PCR. TCRdb names Illumina HiSeq 4000 as the instrument used. TCRdb reworked the public reads: Q25 trimming with fastp, MiXCR clone assembly, productive beta chains retained. Here each entry gathers all rows of one CDR3 protein and keeps the most common genes and DNA. The sample records around 25,000 distinct CDR3 sequences, roughly 17% of which are singletons. The top ten hold around 1% of the sample. The material sequenced was naive CD8+ T cells from blood, with Jurkat cell RNA spiked in. This specimen's cell subset or site label, per the study, means: FACS-sorted CD8+CD4-CCR7+CD45RA+ naive T cells. These receptors were collected from a human donor in good health. Some libraries in this study had Jurkat cell RNA spiked in.

This clonotype was counted at least ten times. The rearrangement uses TRBV4-3 and TRBJ1-5; possible D gene TRBD1, 5 bases. Trimming removed 3 bases at V and 6 bases at J, with 15 bases between. The CDR3 has 15 residues. The V gene's germline CDR1 is LGHNA and CDR2 YSLEER. The CDR3 loop reads CASSQSQGIRQPQHF. In nucleotides, the CDR3 is TGCGCCAGCAGCCAGTCCCAGGGCATACGTCAGCCCCAGCATTTT.

This clonotype was seen at least ten times. V is TRBV6-6 and J is TRBJ1-1, with unresolved D. CDR3 length equals 13 residues. The V gene's germline CDR1 is MNHNY and CDR2 SVGAGI (reference sequence). V lost 2 bases and J 1 base, leaving 5 bases between the germline ends. CDR3 in amino acids: CASSYGENTEAFF. As DNA, the CDR3 is TGTGCCAGCAGTTACGGGGAGAACACTGAAGCTTTCTTT.

This clonotype was observed at least ten times. This chain joins TRBV29-1 and TRBJ1-1; the D gene is possibly TRBD1 (6 bases). Germline V gives CDR1 SQVTM, CDR2 ANQGSEA. The V gene lost 0 bases and the J gene lost 4 bases, with 12 bases spanning the gap. This CDR3 has 14 residues. This chain's CDR3 is CSVEDLGGPTEAFF. Written as DNA, the CDR3 is TGCAGCGTTGAAGATCTGGGGGGGCCCACTGAAGCTTTCTTT.

This clonotype was counted many times. The V call is TRBV12-3 or TRBV12-4, the J call TRBJ1-5; D unclear. V shed 4 bases and J shed 4 bases, with 11 bases lying between them. The CDR3 runs 14 residues. The CDR3 DNA reads as TGTGCCAGCAGTTCTCACTCTGGGAATCAGCCCCAGCATTTT. This codes for CASSSHSGNQPQHF.

This chain joins TRBV27 and TRBJ2-2, with TRBD1 matching over 9 bases. The V gene's germline CDR1 is MNHEY and CDR2 SMNVEV (reference sequence). The V segment lost 6 bases and the J segment 6 bases; nucleotides outside the gene matches: 5. The CDR3 runs to 14 residues. CDR3 nucleotides: TGTGCCAGCAGACAGGGGGCTTTGTCCGGGGAGCTGTTTTTT. Amino acid sequence: CASRQGALSGELFF.

In its sample, this clonotype was seen many times. DNA for the CDR3: TGCGCCAGCAGCTTGAGTCTAGCGGGGAGTGAGCAGTACTTC. This codes for CASSLSLAGSEQYF. This chain connects TRBV5-1 to TRBJ2-7; 9 nucleotides line up with TRBD2. Trimming removed 1 base from V and 7 bases from J; junction bases left unmatched: 6. CDR1 is SGHRS and CDR2 is YFSETQ in the germline V gene. This CDR3 is 14 amino acids long.

This clonotype was seen repeatedly, ten times or more. The chain recombines TRBV2 with TRBJ2-7; no clear D gene. Trimming shortened V by 0 bases and J by 2 bases, and 5 bases separated the two germline ends. This CDR3 comprises 13 residues. From germline, CDR1 is SNHLY and CDR2 FYNNEI. The CDR3 nucleotides read TGTGCCAGCAGTGAAGCGCTGCCCTACGAGCAGTACTTC. It translates to CASSEALPYEQYF.

This clonotype rates as medium-sized. This rearrangement joins TRBV28 to TRBJ2-3; D remains unclear. The V end lost 1 base, the J end lost 6 bases, and 17 bases lay between the germline ends. CDR3 length equals 16 residues. Germline lookup yields CDR1 MDHEN and CDR2 SYDVKM. For the CDR3, the DNA is TGTGCCAGCAGTTTATATACCTCGTACCCGACGGATACGCAGTATTTT. Translation: CASSLYTSYPTDTQYF.

This clonotype has a count of ten or more. This chain connects TRBV6-2 or TRBV6-3 to TRBJ2-2; no clear D gene. This CDR3 is 15 amino acids long. Germline V gives CDR1 MNHEY, CDR2 SVGEGT. The V end was cut by 0 bases, the J end by 0 bases, with 5 bases between. This CDR3 reads CASSYSITNTGELFF. The DNA for the CDR3 is TGTGCCAGCAGTTACTCCATCACGAACACCGGGGAGCTGTTTTTT.

Sample share makes this clonotype medium-sized. The chain couples TRBV7-2 to TRBJ2-3, with 8 bases matching TRBD2. The CDR3 extends over 17 amino acids. V lost 1 base, J lost 8 bases, and 14 bases stayed unmatched. Germline V gives CDR1 SGHTA, CDR2 FQGNSA. The CDR3 nucleotides read TGTGCCAGCAGCTTAGTTTCTCCGGGAGGGCCCTCGGTTACGCAGTATTTT. Protein: CASSLVSPGGPSVTQYF. Drawing the rest from reference TRBV7-2 and TRBJ2-3, the complete variable domain is GAGVSQSPSNKVTEKGKDVELRCDPISGHTALYWYRQSLGQGLEFLIYFQGNSAPDKSGLPSDRFSAERTGGSVSTLTIQRTQQEDSAVYLCASSLVSPGGPSVTQYFGPGTRLTVL.

In this sample, this clonotype turned up many times. The V call is TRBV7-9, the J call TRBJ2-2, with 10 bases matching TRBD2. The CDR3 totals 16 residues. The V segment lost 5 bases and the J segment 1 base; nucleotides outside the gene matches: 4. Germline loops: CDR1 SEHNR, CDR2 FQNEAQ (reference sequence). The CDR3 spells CASSPTSGMNTGELFF. The CDR3, as DNA: TGTGCCAGCAGCCCCACTAGCGGGATGAACACCGGGGAGCTGTTTTTT.

This clonotype appeared many times. J is TRBJ2-5 and V is TRBV9; 8 bases align to TRBD1. The V segment lost 4 bases and the J segment 4 bases; nucleotides outside the gene matches: 9. Looked up from germline, CDR1 is SGDLS and CDR2 is YYNGEE. This CDR3 contains 15 residues. The CDR3 here is CASSSGATGGETQYF. In DNA form, the CDR3 reads TGTGCCAGCAGCTCCGGGGCCACAGGGGGAGAGACCCAGTACTTC.

This clonotype is termed medium-sized (0.01 to 0.1%). J is TRBJ2-2 and V is TRBV24-1, with unresolved D. This CDR3 contains 14 residues. Germline V gene data show CDR1 as KGHDR and CDR2 as SFDVKD. Trimming pared 5 bases from V and 4 bases from J, leaving 10 bases between. The CDR3 DNA reads TGTGCCACCAGTGGAGTGACAAGCACCGGGGAGCTGTTTTTT. It is translated as CATSGVTSTGELFF.

This clonotype qualifies as medium-sized. The V and J genes are TRBV6-6 and TRBJ1-5; tentatively, D is TRBD1 (5 bases). CDR1 and CDR2 from the germline V gene are MNHNY and SVGAGI (reference sequence). The V gene lost 3 bases and the J gene lost 3 bases, with 12 bases spanning the gap. The CDR3 is made up of 15 amino acids. CDR3 residues: CASSYFRQSNQPQHF. For the CDR3, the DNA is TGTGCCAGCAGTTATTTTAGACAGTCCAATCAGCCCCAGCATTTT.

There are many counts of this clonotype. This sequence joins TRBV20-1 and TRBJ2-1; the D is unclear. CDR1 and CDR2 (germline): DFQATT, SNEGSKA (reference sequence). Trimming left V 1 base short and J 0 bases short, with 10 bases between. The CDR3 sequence is 15 residues long. The CDR3 region is CSARAESASYNEQFF. The CDR3 DNA reads as TGCAGTGCTAGAGCGGAGTCGGCCTCCTACAATGAGCAGTTCTTC.

In its sample, this clonotype was seen a few times. One base away lies a much larger clone, so this may be a sequencing read error. As the CDR3 is not closed by the conserved phenylalanine or tryptophan, this likely results from a read error. The chain recombines TRBV30 with TRBJ2-7, with D hard to call. Deletions cut 1 base from V and 6 bases from J, with 10 bases between. Germline V gives CDR1 GTSNPN, CDR2 SVGIG (reference sequence). The CDR3 is 12 amino acids. Here the CDR3 DNA reads TGTGCCTGGAGTGCGGGCATCGGCGAGCAGTACCTC. It encodes CAWSAGIGEQYL.

The sample holds many counts of this clonotype. The V call is TRBV2, the J call TRBJ2-3; no clear D gene. CDR3 length: 12 amino acids. Germline V lookup: CDR1 SNHLY, CDR2 FYNNEI. The ends were cut back, 7 bases at V and 0 bases at J, with 5 bases in the middle. The DNA for the CDR3 is TGTGCCAGCATGGACAGCACAGATACGCAGTATTTT. The encoded protein is CASMDSTDTQYF.

This rearrangement joins TRBV13 to TRBJ2-1; no clear D gene. Germline CDR1 and CDR2: PRHDT and FYEKMQ (reference sequence). The ends were cut back, 4 bases at V and 6 bases at J, with 13 bases in the middle. The CDR3 runs to 14 residues. CDR3 DNA sequence: TGTGCCAGCAGCTCCTTGACCGATGGCAATGAGCAGTTCTTC. Protein: CASSSLTDGNEQFF.

This clonotype occurred many times. The CDR3 loop is CASSLFGGPYEQYF. The CDR3 DNA follows: TGTGCCAGCAGTTTATTTGGGGGACCCTACGAGCAGTACTTC. This chain uses TRBV27 with TRBJ2-7; D is perhaps TRBD1 or TRBD2 (5 bases each). There are 14 residues in the CDR3. Trimming removed 1 base from V and 2 bases from J, with 9 bases in between. Germline-derived CDR1 and CDR2 are MNHEY and SMNVEV (reference sequence).

This clonotype was counted a few times. The chain recombines TRBV9 with TRBJ1-1, with D maybe TRBD1 (5 bases). Deletions cut 2 bases from V and 4 bases from J, with 9 bases between. Germline loops: CDR1 SGDLS, CDR2 YYNGEE. This CDR3 is 13 amino acids long. The CDR3 reads CASSVGGSTEAFF. The DNA for the CDR3 is TGTGCCAGCAGCGTCGGGGGTAGCACTGAAGCTTTCTTT.

At least ten counts were recorded for this clonotype. The chain recombines TRBV6-5 with TRBJ2-2, with D maybe TRBD1 (5 bases). V was clipped by 3 bases and J by 7 bases, with 12 bases between them. Germline assignment: CDR1 MNHEY and CDR2 SVGAGI. The CDR3 is made up of 14 amino acids. Here the CDR3 DNA reads TGTGCCAGCAGTTATGGGCAGGGTCACGGGGAGCTGTTTTTT. It yields the protein CASSYGQGHGELFF.